This TCR beta chain came from a study of T cells in Graves' hyperthyroidism and ophthalmopathy. The diagnoses drew upon clinical symptoms, serum thyroxine and TRAb, thyroid ultrasound and orbital computed tomography. TCR beta CDR3 sequences were amplified from RNA transcripts. Using the HTBI primer set, a first-round RT-PCR was run on the TCR CDR3. TCRdb analysed the multiplex PCR reads with MiXCR anew, one entry per CDR3 protein. The table shows 300,000 to 500,000 distinct CDR3 sequences, with under 15% occurring only once. CDR1 PRHDT and CDR2 FYEKMQ come from the germline V gene (reference sequence). This CDR3 is 17 amino acids long. V lost 7 bases and J lost 10, with 28 bases in between.

This clonotype was sampled from a woman in her 30s with Graves' hyperthyroidism. The sample comprised blood. This chain connects TRBV13 to TRBJ2-2; D might be TRBD1 or TRBD2, each matching 5 bases. The CDR3, as DNA: TGTGCCAGCACCGTCTATAAGGGGAGTCGACGCCTCAAGGAGCTGTTTTTT. Its protein is CASTVYKGSRRLKELFF. Complete variable domain (other parts from reference TRBV13 and TRBJ2-2): AAGVIQSPRHLIKEKRETATLKCYPIPRHDTVYWYQQGPGQDPQFLISFYEKMQSDKGSIPDRFSAQQFSDYHSELNMSSLELGDSALYFCASTVYKGSRRLKELFFGEGSRLTVL.